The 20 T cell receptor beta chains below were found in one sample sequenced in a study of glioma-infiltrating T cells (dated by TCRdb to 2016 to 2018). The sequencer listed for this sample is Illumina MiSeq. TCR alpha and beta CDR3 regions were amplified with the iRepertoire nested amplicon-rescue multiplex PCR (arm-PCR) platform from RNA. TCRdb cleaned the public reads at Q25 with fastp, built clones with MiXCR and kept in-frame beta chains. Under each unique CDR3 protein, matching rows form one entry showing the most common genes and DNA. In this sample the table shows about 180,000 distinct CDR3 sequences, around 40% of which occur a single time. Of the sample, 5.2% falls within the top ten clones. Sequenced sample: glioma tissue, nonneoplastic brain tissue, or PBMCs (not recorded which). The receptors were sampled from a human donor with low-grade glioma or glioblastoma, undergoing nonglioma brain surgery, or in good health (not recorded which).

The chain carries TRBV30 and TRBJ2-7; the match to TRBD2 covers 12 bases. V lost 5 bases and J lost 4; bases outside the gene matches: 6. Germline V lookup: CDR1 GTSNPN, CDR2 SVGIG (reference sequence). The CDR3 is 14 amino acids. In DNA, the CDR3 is TGTGCCTGGGCCGGGACTAGCGGGTTATACGAGCAGTACTTC. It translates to CAWAGTSGLYEQYF.

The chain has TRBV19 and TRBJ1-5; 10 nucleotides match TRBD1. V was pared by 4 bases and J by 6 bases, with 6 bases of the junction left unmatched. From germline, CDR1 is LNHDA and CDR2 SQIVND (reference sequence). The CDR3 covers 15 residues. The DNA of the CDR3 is TGTGCCAGTAGTACCGGGACAGGGGTAGGTCAGCCCCAGCATTTT. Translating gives CASSTGTGVGQPQHF.

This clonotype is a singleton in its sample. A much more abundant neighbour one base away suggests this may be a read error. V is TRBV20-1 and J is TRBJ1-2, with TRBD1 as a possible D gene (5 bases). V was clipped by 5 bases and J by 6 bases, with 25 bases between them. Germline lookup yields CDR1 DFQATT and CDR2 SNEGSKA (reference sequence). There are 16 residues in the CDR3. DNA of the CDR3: TGCAGTGCTTACGACGGGAAGGGGTTCGTAACCCATGGCTACACCTTC. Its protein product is CSAYDGKGFVTHGYTF.

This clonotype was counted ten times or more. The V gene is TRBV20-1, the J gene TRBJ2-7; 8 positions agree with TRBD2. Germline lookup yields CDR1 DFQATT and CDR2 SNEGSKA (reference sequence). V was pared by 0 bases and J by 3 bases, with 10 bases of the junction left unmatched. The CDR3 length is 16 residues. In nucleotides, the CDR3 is TGCAGTGCTAGAGATGACGGAATAGCGGGGCGCTACGAGCAGTACTTC. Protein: CSARDDGIAGRYEQYF.

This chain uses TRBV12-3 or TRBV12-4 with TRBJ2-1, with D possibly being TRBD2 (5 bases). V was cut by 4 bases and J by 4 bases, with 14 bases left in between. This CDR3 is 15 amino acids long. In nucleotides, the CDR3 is TGTGCCAGCAGTTCGAATAGTTCGGGGTACAATGAGCAGTTCTTC. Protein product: CASSSNSSGYNEQFF.

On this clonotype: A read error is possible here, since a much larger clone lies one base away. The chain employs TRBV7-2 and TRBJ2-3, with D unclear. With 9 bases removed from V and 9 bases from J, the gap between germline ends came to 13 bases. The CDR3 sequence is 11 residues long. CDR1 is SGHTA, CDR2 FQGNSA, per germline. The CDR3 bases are TGTGCCAGAAGCCGCCCTCCCACGCAGTATTTT. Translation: CARSRPPTQYF.

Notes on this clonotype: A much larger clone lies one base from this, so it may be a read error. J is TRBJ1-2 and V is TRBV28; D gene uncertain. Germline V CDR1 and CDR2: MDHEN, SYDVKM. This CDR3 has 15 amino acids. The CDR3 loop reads CASSAPGVGAYAYTF. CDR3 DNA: TGTGCCAGCAGTGCCCCCGGGGTAGGAGCCTATGCCTACACCTTC.

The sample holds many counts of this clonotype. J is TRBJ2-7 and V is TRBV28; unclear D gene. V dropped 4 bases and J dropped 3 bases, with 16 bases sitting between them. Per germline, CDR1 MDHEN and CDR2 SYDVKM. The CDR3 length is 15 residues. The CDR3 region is CASSSNLRSVYEQYF. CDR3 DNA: TGTGCCAGCAGTTCCAACCTTAGATCCGTCTACGAGCAGTACTTC.

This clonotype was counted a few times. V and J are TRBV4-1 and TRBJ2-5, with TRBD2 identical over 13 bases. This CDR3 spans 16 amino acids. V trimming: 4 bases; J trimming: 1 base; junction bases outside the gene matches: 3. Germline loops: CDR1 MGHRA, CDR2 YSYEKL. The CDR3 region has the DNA TGCGCCAGCAGCCTAGGACTAGCGGGAGCCCAAGAGACCCAGTACTTC. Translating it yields CASSLGLAGAQETQYF.

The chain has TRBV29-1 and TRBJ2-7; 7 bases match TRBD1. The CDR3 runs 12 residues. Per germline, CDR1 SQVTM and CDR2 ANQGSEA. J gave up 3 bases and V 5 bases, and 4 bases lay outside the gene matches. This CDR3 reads CSVLGTDYEQYF. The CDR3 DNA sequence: TGCAGCGTTCTTGGGACAGACTACGAGCAGTACTTC.

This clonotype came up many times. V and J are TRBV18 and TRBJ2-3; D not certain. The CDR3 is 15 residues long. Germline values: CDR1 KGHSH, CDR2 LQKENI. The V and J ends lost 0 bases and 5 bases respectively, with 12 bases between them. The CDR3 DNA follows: TGTGCCAGCTCACCACCGAGTCAGTTACAAGATACGCAGTATTTT. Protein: CASSPPSQLQDTQYF.

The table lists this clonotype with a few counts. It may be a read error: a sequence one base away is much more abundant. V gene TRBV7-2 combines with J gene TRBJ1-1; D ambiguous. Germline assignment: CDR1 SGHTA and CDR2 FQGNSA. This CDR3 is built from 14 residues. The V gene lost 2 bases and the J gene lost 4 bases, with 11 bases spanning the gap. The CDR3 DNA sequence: TGTGCCAGCAGCTTATCGGGCGTACTCACTGAAGCTTTCTTT. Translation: CASSLSGVLTEAFF.

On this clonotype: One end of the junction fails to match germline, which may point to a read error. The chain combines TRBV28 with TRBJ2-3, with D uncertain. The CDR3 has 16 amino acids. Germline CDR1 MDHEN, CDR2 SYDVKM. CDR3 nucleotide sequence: TGTGCCAGCAGTTTGAGTATCCCAGGTAACACAGATACGCATTATTTT. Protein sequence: CASSLSIPGNTDTHYF.

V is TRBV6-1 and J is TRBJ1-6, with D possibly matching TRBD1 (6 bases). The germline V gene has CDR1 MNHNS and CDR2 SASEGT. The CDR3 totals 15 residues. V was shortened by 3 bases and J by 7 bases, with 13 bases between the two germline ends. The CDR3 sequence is CASSDYPGENSPLHF. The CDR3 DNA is TGTGCCAGCAGTGATTACCCAGGGGAGAATTCACCCCTCCACTTT.

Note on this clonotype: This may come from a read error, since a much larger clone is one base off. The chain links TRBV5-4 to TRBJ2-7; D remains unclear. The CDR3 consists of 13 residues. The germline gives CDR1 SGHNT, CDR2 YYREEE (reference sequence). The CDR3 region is CASSLGQAYKQYF. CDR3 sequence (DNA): TGTGCCAGCAGCTTGGGGCAGGCCTACAAGCAGTACTTC.

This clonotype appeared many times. The CDR3 loop reads CASSESPSGYTF. CDR3 bases: TGTGCCAGCAGTGAATCTCCGTCTGGCTACACCTTC. The J gene is TRBJ1-2, the V gene TRBV6-1; D remains unclear. CDR1 MNHNS and CDR2 SASEGT come from the germline V gene. This CDR3 comprises 12 residues. The V gene lost 2 bases and the J gene lost 7 bases, with 8 bases spanning the gap.

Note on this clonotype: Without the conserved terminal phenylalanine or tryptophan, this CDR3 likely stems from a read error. For the CDR3, the DNA is TGTGCCGGCAGAAACGACAGGGTTGGAGGCTACACCCTC. The encoded protein is CAGRNDRVGGYTL. The chain links TRBV6-6 to TRBJ1-2, with 7 nucleotides matching TRBD1. Germline V lookup: CDR1 MNHNY, CDR2 SVGAGI (reference sequence). The CDR3 length is 13 residues.

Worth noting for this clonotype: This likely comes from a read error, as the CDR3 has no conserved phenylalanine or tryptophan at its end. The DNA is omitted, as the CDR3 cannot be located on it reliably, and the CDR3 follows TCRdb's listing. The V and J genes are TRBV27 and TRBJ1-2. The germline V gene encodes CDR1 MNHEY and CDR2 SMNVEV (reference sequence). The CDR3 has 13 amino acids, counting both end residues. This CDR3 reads CASSFDSSYGYNL.

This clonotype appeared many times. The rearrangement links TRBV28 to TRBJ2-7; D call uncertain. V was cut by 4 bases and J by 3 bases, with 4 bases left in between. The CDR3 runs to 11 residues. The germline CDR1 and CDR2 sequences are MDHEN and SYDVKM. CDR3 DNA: TGTGCCAGCAGTTCAGGCTACGAGCAGTACTTC. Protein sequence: CASSSGYEQYF.

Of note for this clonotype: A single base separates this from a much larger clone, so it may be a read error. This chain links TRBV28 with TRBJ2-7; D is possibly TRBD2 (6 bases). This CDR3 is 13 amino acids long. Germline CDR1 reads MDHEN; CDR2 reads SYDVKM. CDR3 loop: CSSRLPGGNEQYF. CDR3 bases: TGTTCCAGCAGACTCCCCGGAGGGAACGAGCAGTACTTC.